This is a list of T cell receptor beta chains from one sample in a study of blood T cells in healthy people across ages. TCRdb redid the calling of the 5' RACE reads with MiXCR, one entry per CDR3 protein. The sample yields approximately 800,000 distinct CDR3 sequences, around 34% seen once. Sequenced input: blood. These receptors were obtained from a man aged 18-30 years in good health. CDR3s include the opening cysteine and the closing phenylalanine or tryptophan. Each record gives: clone size, V gene, CDR3 protein. Size is stated for part of the rows, as once, few or many counts, or as a class when the clone is expanded.

>few|TRBV6-2/TRBV6-3
CASSYSHRGIYEQYF
>many|TRBV12-3/TRBV12-4
CASSRDAQYF
>few|TRBV6-5
CAYRDGDTGELFF
>-|TRBV29-1
CSVDVGDRDLYNEQYF
>-|TRBV7-2
CASSLGGQESLFF
>many|TRBV12-3/TRBV12-4
CASSPFLLNTEAFF
>few|TRBV2
CAGTGRVGEKLFF
>-|TRBV24-1
CATSDTVENIQYF
>-|TRBV7-9
CASSLPLGQGLNTEAFF
>many|TRBV12-3/TRBV12-4
CASSLGTLTDTQYF
>-|TRBV6-5
CASSYRGFGNEQYF
>once|TRBV2
CASRRGANTETQYF
>-|TRBV7-9
CASSLSRSTEAFF
>few|TRBV18
CASSPSLSGSSYNEQFF
>-|TRBV5-1
CASSIGQGGEQYF
>-|TRBV6-6
CTSSSTRALSYEQYF
>few|TRBV27
CATGGSTYEQYF
>few|TRBV12-5
CASGRDTRTQYF
>many|TRBV12-3/TRBV12-4
CASSGGTGPKGQFF
>-|TRBV7-9
CASSLDFRGTYGYTF
>-|TRBV18
CASSPGQAMNTEAFF
>few|TRBV5-1
CASSLRAGNDNYGYTF
>few|TRBV7-2
CASSFLGGLNTEAFF
>-|TRBV6-5
CASSRGLAGGDTQYF
>few|TRBV3-1
CASSPGGTQFF
>-|TRBV20-1
CSARVLGGDNEQFF
>few|TRBV7-2
CASSVVRQGDEQFF
>few|TRBV27
CASSPRVADYEQYF
>-|TRBV20-1
CSARRTGTDTQYF
>-|TRBV10-3
CAISEATGRPADTQYF
>few|TRBV28
CASSTSEIVRIDEQFF
>-|TRBV2
CVSSEGRGTDTQYF
>few|TRBV12-3/TRBV12-4
CASSLVNTIYF
>many|TRBV7-2
CASSSGIYPAGYTF
>many|TRBV12-3/TRBV12-4
CASRPGRRSYEQYF
>-|TRBV15
CATSRDRGGSQPQHF
>-|TRBV7-2
CASSHTRDRRSNYGYTF